Listed here are 20 T cell receptor beta chains from one sample, sequenced in a study of T cell responses to AZD1222 COVID-19 vaccine. Assay used: immunoSEQ multiplex PCR; TCRdb lists only in-frame clones, some missing. The sample carries 200,000 or so clones, roughly 92% recorded once. The sample here was peripheral blood, taken on day 0 of AZD1222 vaccination. All receptors come from an adult in good health.

J is TRBJ1-1 and V is TRBV11-2, with 8 bases identical to TRBD1. The CDR3 is 14 amino acids. Unmatched junction bases numbered 3, after V lost 1 base and J lost 5 bases. CDR1 is SGHAT and CDR2 is FQNNGV in the germline V gene. The CDR3 DNA reads TGTGCCAGCAGCTTAGGACAGGGGAAGACTGAAGCTTTCTTT. It translates to CASSLGQGKTEAFF.

This rearrangement joins TRBV5-4 to TRBJ1-1; a weak D match, TRBD1 (6 bases). This CDR3 is built from 14 residues. The V end lost 0 bases, the J end lost 5 bases, and 11 bases lay between the germline ends. CDR1 is SGHNT and CDR2 is YYREEE in the germline V gene (reference sequence). CDR3 in amino acids: CASSLGGRRTEAFF. CDR3 bases: TGTGCCAGCAGCTTGGGGGGGCGGCGTACTGAAGCTTTCTTT.

The CDR3 nucleotides read TGTGCCAGCAGCCCTAGCGGGGTCCGGAATGAGCAGTTCTTC. It yields the protein CASSPSGVRNEQFF. The rearrangement joins TRBV11-2 to TRBJ2-1; 9 bases map to TRBD2. This CDR3 is built from 14 residues. Germline values: CDR1 SGHAT, CDR2 FQNNGV. The ends lost 5 bases at V and 7 bases at J; junction bases unmatched: 6.

The chain has TRBV11-3 and TRBJ1-1; no clear D. Germline loops: CDR1 SGHNT, CDR2 YENEEA. V was cut by 4 bases and J by 3 bases, with 9 bases left in between. The CDR3 has 13 amino acids. The CDR3 spells CASSSNVDTEAFF. CDR3 DNA sequence: TGTGCCAGCAGCTCCAATGTGGACACTGAAGCTTTCTTT. Combining the CDR3 with reference TRBV11-3 and TRBJ1-1 gives the whole variable domain EAGVVQSPRYKIIEKKQPVAFWCNPISGHNTLYWYLQNLGQGPELLIRYENEEAVDDSQLPKDRFSAERLKGVDSTLKIQPAELGDSAVYLCASSSNVDTEAFFGQGTRLTVV.

The rearrangement joins TRBV9 to TRBJ1-2; maybe TRBD1 (6 bases). CDR3 length: 16 residues. V was trimmed by 3 bases and J by 6 bases, leaving 21 bases between them. CDR1 is SGDLS, CDR2 YYNGEE, per germline. This CDR3 reads CASSEQDSGGLDGYTF. Here the CDR3 DNA reads TGTGCCAGCAGCGAGCAGGACAGCGGGGGCCTAGATGGCTACACCTTC.

This clone was seen just once. The V call is TRBV7-9, the J call TRBJ1-1; the match to TRBD1 covers 10 bases. Germline CDR1 is SEHNR and CDR2 is FQNEAQ (reference sequence). V shed 5 bases and J 3 bases; nucleotides not matched to a gene: 9. The CDR3 extends over 16 amino acids. CDR3 protein: CASSPGFGTGDTEAFF. The CDR3 bases are TGTGCCAGCAGCCCCGGTTTTGGGACAGGGGACACTGAAGCTTTCTTT.

The J gene is TRBJ1-1, the V gene TRBV28, with no clear D. Trimming took 2 bases from V and 4 from J, leaving 14 bases between them. The CDR3 consists of 15 residues. From germline, CDR1 is MDHEN and CDR2 SYDVKM. The CDR3 loop reads CASSLSRGGGTEAFF. The CDR3 nucleotides read TGTGCCAGCAGTTTAAGCCGGGGTGGAGGCACTGAAGCTTTCTTT. Looking up the rest from reference TRBV28 and TRBJ1-1 gives the full variable domain: DVKVTQSSRYLVKRTGEKVFLECVQDMDHENMFWYRQDPGLGLRLIYFSYDVKMKEKGDIPEGYSVSREKKERFSLILESASTNQTSMYLCASSLSRGGGTEAFFGQGTRLTVV.

The count of this clone is one. V gene TRBV6-4 combines with J gene TRBJ1-1, with 7 bases fitting TRBD1. Germline CDR1 is MRHNA and CDR2 is SNTAGT. CDR3 length: 14 residues. V lost 10 bases and J lost 0; bases outside the gene matches: 8. The CDR3 bases are TGTGCCACCCGGGACAGCCACATGAACACTGAAGCTTTCTTT. Residues: CATRDSHMNTEAFF.

The V and J genes are TRBV5-1 and TRBJ2-3; possibly TRBD2 for D (5 bases). The V and J ends lost 1 base and 2 bases respectively, with 8 bases between them. This CDR3 has 14 residues. Germline CDR1 reads SGHRS; CDR2 reads YFSETQ. The CDR3 DNA reads TGCGCCAGCAGCTTGACTAGTCCCACAGATACGCAGTATTTT. Its protein is CASSLTSPTDTQYF.

This chain links TRBV19 with TRBJ2-3; D gene unclear. Germline assignment: CDR1 LNHDA and CDR2 SQIVND (reference sequence). V shed 5 bases and J shed 1 base, with 10 bases lying between them. The CDR3 contains 14 residues. As DNA, the CDR3 is TGTGCCAGTAGTGACCGACGAGGCACAGATACGCAGTATTTT. Protein: CASSDRRGTDTQYF.

This clone was recorded once. The J gene is TRBJ1-1, the V gene TRBV4-1, with unresolved D. The germline CDR1 and CDR2 sequences are MGHRA and YSYEKL. This CDR3 is built from 14 residues. V dropped 1 base and J dropped 3 bases, with 9 bases sitting between them. The CDR3 DNA sequence: TGCGCCAGCAGCCAAGTCGAAGCTTACACTGAAGCTTTCTTT. Translating gives CASSQVEAYTEAFF.

This chain links TRBV7-3 with TRBJ2-5, with 7 positions matching TRBD2. After removal of 2 bases from V and 0 bases from J, the junction contained 3 bases not matched to a gene. This CDR3 spans 15 amino acids. Per the germline V gene, CDR1 is SGHTA and CDR2 is FQGTGA. The CDR3 sequence: CASSLAAGDQETQYF. CDR3 DNA: TGTGCCAGCAGCTTAGCGGCGGGGGACCAAGAGACCCAGTACTTC.

As regards this clone: Other DNA sequences from this sample encode an identical CDR3 as well. The V and J genes are TRBV29-1 and TRBJ1-5, with D perhaps matching TRBD1 (5 bases). Germline values: CDR1 SQVTM, CDR2 ANQGSEA. The ends were cut back, 4 bases at V and 4 bases at J, with 14 bases in the middle. CDR3 length: 14 amino acids. The CDR3 is CSVGGGGFNQPQHF. The CDR3, as DNA: TGCAGCGTTGGGGGTGGGGGATTTAATCAGCCCCAGCATTTT.

The chain uses TRBV5-6 and TRBJ2-2; TRBD2 might be the D (6 bases). There are 12 residues in the CDR3. Germline assignment: CDR1 SGHDT and CDR2 YYEEEE. The ends were cut back, 4 bases at V and 9 bases at J, with 10 bases in the middle. CDR3 nucleotide sequence: TGTGCCAGCAGCCGGGGGTCCAGGGAGCTGTTTTTT. Translating it yields CASSRGSRELFF. Full variable domain (outside the CDR3, taken from reference TRBV5-6 and TRBJ2-2): DAGVTQSPTHLIKTRGQQVTLRCSPKSGHDTVSWYQQALGQGPQFIFQYYEEEERQRGNFPDRFSGHQFPNYSSELNVNALLLGDSALYLCASSRGSRELFFGEGSRLTVL.

The sample holds one count of this clone. This chain connects TRBV11-2 to TRBJ1-3; maybe TRBD1 (5 bases). Deletions cut 5 bases from V and 11 bases from J, with 31 bases between. The CDR3 has 18 amino acids. Germline V CDR1 and CDR2: SGHAT, FQNNGV. This chain's CDR3 is CASSHVTGRLMRREAIYF. CDR3 coding DNA: TGTGCCAGCAGCCATGTTACGGGACGGCTTATGCGACGAGAAGCCATATATTTT.

The rearrangement uses TRBV11-2 and TRBJ2-7, with no clear D. This CDR3 comprises 12 residues. V was trimmed by 3 bases and J by 5 bases, leaving 8 bases between them. Germline values: CDR1 SGHAT, CDR2 FQNNGV. The CDR3 nucleotides read TGTGCCAGCAGCTTCGTGCCCCACGAGCAGTACTTC. It specifies CASSFVPHEQYF.

This chain joins TRBV7-8 and TRBJ2-1, with D possibly being TRBD1 (5 bases). Germline values: CDR1 SGHVS, CDR2 FQNEAQ. The CDR3 spans 18 residues. V was cut by 2 bases and J by 2 bases, with 19 bases left in between. CDR3: CASSLNVEGQGAYNEQFF. CDR3 DNA sequence: TGTGCCAGCAGCTTAAACGTAGAAGGGCAGGGCGCCTACAATGAGCAGTTCTTC.

The J gene is TRBJ2-3, the V gene TRBV3-1 (or the pseudogene TRBV3-2), with D possibly matching TRBD1 (5 bases). With 2 bases removed from V and 1 base from J, the gap between germline ends came to 7 bases. Germline CDR1 and CDR2: LGHDT and YNNKEL (reference sequence). CDR3 length: 14 amino acids. The CDR3 region is CASSQQGRTDTQYF. CDR3 nucleotide sequence: TGTGCCAGCAGCCAACAGGGCCGCACAGATACGCAGTATTTT.

V and J are TRBV28 and TRBJ1-4; 8 bases are a match to TRBD1. After removal of 4 bases from V and 5 bases from J, the junction contained 3 bases not matched to a gene. CDR1 is MDHEN and CDR2 is SYDVKM in the germline V gene. The CDR3 totals 14 residues. CDR3 amino acids: CASSSGGANEKLFF. DNA of the CDR3: TGTGCCAGCAGTTCAGGGGGCGCGAATGAAAAACTGTTTTTT.

The chain has TRBV10-3 and TRBJ1-3, with D possibly matching TRBD1 (5 bases). CDR3 length: 14 amino acids. V was pared by 6 bases and J by 2 bases, with 11 bases between. From germline, CDR1 is ENHRY and CDR2 SYGVKD. The CDR3 DNA reads as TGTGCCATCAGCCCGAGGGGACCTGGAAACACCATATATTTT. This encodes CAISPRGPGNTIYF.